The sample holds a few counts of the clone carrying this T cell receptor beta chain. Antigen unknown. This record comes from a study of T-cell memory formation after mild COVID-19. TCRdb re-derived calls from the 5' RACE reads in MiXCR, one entry per CDR3 protein. The repertoire holds over 250,000 distinct CDR3 sequences, with approximately 15% as singletons. CDR3 length equals 14 residues. Trimming took off 6 bases at V and 3 bases at J, with 18 bases between the two ends. Germline loops: CDR1 DFQATT, CDR2 SNEGSKA (reference sequence). Regarding the study as a whole: Some clones that responded turned up in pre-infection memory, which suggests that cross-reactive memory joined in.

The sequencing input was PBMCs or a T cell subset sorted from them (not recorded which). This chain links TRBV20-1 with TRBJ2-7; D not resolved. This TCR derives from a man between 18 and 29 years old who had mild COVID-19 (a few samples of this study predate the infection). Cell type and time point are not known. The CDR3 DNA reads TGCAGTGCCCGTCTGACAAGCGCCGGCTACGAGCAGTACTTC. Protein product: CSARLTSAGYEQYF.